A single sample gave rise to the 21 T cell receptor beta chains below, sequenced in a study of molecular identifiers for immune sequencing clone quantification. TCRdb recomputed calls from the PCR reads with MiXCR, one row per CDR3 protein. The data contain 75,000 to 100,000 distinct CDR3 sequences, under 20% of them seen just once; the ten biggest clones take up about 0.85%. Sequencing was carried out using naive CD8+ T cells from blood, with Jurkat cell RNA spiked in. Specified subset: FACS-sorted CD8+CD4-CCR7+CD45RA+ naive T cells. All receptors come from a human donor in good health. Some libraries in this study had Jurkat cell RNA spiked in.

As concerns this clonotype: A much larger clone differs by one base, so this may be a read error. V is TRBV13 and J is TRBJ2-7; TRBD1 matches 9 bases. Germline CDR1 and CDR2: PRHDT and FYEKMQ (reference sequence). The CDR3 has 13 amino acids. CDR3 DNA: TGTGCCGGCAGCTCCACAGGGGGCCCCGAGCAGTACTTC. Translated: CAGSSTGGPEQYF.

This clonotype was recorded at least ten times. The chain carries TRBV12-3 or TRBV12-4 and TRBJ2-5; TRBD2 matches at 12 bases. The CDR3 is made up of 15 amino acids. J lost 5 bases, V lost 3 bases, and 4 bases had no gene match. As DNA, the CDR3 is TGTGCCAGCAGTTTGTGGACTAGCGGGATCGAGACCCAGTACTTC. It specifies CASSLWTSGIETQYF.

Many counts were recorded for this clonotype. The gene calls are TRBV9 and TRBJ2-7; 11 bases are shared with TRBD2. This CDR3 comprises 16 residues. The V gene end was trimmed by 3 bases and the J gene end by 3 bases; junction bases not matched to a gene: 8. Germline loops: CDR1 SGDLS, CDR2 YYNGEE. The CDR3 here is CASSATPGLAVYEQYF. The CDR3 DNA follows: TGTGCCAGCAGCGCGACGCCGGGACTAGCGGTCTACGAGCAGTACTTC.

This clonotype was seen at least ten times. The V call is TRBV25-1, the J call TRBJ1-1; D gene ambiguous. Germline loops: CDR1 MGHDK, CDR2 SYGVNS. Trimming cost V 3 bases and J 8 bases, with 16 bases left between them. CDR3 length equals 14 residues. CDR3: CASSDLAGSAEAFF. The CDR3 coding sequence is TGTGCCAGCAGTGATCTCGCCGGTTCCGCCGAAGCTTTCTTT.

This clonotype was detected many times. CDR3 sequence reads: CAWSIRTGFGYTF. Here the CDR3 DNA reads TGTGCCTGGAGTATAAGGACAGGGTTTGGCTACACCTTC. The chain couples TRBV30 to TRBJ1-2, with 8 nucleotides matching TRBD1. The CDR3 totals 13 residues. The ends lost 2 bases at V and 7 bases at J; junction bases unmatched: 6. CDR1 GTSNPN and CDR2 SVGIG come from the germline V gene (reference sequence).

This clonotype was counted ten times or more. The CDR3 nucleotides are TGTGCCAGCAGTTTACGCGTGGGTGGGTCCTATAATTCACCCCTCCACTTT. Translating it yields CASSLRVGGSYNSPLHF. The chain joins TRBV12-3 or TRBV12-4 to TRBJ1-6; unclear D gene. The CDR3 length is 17 residues. The V and J ends lost 2 bases and 1 base respectively, with 12 bases between them.

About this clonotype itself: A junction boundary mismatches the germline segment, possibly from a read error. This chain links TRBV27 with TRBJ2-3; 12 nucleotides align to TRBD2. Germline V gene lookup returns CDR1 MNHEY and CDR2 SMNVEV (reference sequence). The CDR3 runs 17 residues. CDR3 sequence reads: CASSEVLAGGPADTQHF. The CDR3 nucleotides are TGTGCCAGCAGTGAAGTTCTAGCGGGAGGGCCCGCAGATACGCAGCACTTC.

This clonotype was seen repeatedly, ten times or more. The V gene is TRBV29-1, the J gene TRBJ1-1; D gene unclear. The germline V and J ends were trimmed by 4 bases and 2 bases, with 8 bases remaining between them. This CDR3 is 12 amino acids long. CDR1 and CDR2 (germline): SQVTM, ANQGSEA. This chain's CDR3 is CSVVASNTEAFF. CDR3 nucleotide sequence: TGCAGCGTTGTCGCAAGTAACACTGAAGCTTTCTTT.

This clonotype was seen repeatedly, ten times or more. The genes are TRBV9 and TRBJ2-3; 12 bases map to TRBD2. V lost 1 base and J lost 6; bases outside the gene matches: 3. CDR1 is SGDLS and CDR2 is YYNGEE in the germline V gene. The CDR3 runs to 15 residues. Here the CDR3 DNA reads TGTGCCAGCAGCGTACTAGCGGGAGGGCCGGATACGCAGTATTTT. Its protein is CASSVLAGGPDTQYF.

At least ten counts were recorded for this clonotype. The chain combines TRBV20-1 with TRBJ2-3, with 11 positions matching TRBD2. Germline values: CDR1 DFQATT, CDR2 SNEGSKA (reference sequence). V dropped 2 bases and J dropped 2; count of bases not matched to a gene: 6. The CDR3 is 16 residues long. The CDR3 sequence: CSARLLAGEVTDTQYF. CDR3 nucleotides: TGCAGTGCTAGACTACTAGCGGGAGAAGTCACAGATACGCAGTATTTT.

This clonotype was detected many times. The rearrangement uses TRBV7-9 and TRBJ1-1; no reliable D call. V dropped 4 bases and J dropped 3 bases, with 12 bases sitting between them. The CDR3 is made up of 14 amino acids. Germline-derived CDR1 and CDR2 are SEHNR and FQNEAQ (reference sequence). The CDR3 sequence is CASSYEGPDTEAFF. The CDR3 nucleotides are TGTGCCAGCAGCTACGAGGGCCCGGACACTGAAGCTTTCTTT.

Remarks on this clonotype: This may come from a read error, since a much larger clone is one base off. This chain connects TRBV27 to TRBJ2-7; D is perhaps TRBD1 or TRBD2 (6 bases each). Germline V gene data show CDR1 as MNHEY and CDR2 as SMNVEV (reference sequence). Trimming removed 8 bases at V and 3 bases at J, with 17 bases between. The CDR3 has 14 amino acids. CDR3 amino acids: CASGGRGTSYEQYF. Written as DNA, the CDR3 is TGTGCCAGCGGGGGGCGGGGCACCAGCTACGAGCAGTACTTC.

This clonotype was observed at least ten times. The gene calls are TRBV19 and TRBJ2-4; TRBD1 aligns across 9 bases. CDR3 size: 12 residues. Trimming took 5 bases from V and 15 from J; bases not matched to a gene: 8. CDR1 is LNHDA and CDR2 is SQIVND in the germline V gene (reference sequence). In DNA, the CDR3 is TGTGCCAGTAGTGCCTACAGGGGGCGGCCGTACTTC. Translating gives CASSAYRGRPYF.

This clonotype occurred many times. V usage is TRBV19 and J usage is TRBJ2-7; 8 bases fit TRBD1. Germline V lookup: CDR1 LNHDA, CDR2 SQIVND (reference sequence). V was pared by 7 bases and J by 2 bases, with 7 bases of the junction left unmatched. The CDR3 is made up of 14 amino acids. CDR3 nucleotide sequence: TGTGCCAGTACCGCCGGGACAGGAACCTACGAGCAGTACTTC. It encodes CASTAGTGTYEQYF.

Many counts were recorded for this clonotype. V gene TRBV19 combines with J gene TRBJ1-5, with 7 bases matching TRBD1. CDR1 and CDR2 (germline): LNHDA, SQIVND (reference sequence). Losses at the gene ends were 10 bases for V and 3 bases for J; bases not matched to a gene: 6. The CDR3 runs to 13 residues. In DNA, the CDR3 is TGTGCCACTGAAACAGGGGTCAATCAGCCCCAGCATTTT. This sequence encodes CATETGVNQPQHF.

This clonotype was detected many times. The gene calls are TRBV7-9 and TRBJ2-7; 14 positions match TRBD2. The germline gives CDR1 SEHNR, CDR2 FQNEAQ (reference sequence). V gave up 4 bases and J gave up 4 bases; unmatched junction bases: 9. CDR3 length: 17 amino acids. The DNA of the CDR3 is TGTGCCAGCAGCTCCCCGGGACTAGCGGGGGCGAATTACGAGCAGTACTTC. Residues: CASSSPGLAGANYEQYF.

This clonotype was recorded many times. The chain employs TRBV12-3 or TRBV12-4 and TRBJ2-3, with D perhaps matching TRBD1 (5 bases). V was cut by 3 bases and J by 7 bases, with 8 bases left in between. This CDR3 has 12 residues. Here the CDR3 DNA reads TGTGCCAGCAGTTTGGGGCAACATACGCAGTATTTT. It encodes CASSLGQHTQYF.

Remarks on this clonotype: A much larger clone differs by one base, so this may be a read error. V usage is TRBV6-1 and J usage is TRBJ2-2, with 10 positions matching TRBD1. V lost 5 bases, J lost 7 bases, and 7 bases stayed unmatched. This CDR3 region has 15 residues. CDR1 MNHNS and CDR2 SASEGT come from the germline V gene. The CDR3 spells CASSQTGGRFGELFF. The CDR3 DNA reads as TGTGCCAGCAGTCAGACAGGGGGCCGCTTCGGGGAGCTGTTTTTT.

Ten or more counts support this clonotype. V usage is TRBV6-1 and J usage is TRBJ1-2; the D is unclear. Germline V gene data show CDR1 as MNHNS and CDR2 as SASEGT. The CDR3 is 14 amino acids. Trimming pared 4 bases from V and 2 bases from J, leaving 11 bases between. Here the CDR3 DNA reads TGTGCCAGCAGTGTGTTCGGCAGAAACTATGGCTACACCTTC. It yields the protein CASSVFGRNYGYTF.

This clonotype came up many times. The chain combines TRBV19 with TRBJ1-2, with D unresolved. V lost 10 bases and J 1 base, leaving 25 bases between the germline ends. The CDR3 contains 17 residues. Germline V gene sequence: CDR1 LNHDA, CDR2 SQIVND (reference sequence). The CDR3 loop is CATRPSASEIFNYGYTF. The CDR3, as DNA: TGTGCCACCCGACCTTCAGCGTCCGAAATCTTTAACTATGGCTACACCTTC.

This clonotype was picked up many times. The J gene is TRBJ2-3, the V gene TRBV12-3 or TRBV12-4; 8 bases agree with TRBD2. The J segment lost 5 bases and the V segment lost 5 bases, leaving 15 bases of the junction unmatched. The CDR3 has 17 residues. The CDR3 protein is CASSLLGVAAGGDTQYF. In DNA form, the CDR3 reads TGTGCCAGCAGTCTGCTGGGAGTAGCGGCGGGGGGAGATACGCAGTATTTT.